Below, 20 T cell receptor beta chains from the same sample are listed, as sequenced in a study of cytomegalovirus exposure and HLA in healthy donors. PCR amplification relied on 60 Vbeta primers (plus 13 Jbeta primers). Method: immunoSEQ multiplex PCR; TCRdb's copy keeps in-frame clones and lacks some. Of roughly 200,000 clones in the sample, about four fifths are singletons; the top ten hold about 0.5%. Sequenced sample: PBMCs. The receptors were sampled from a woman aged 50 to 60 in good health and CMV-seronegative.

This clone was counted a few times. V gene TRBV7-8 combines with J gene TRBJ2-7; D is undetermined. The V end lost 0 bases, the J end lost 6 bases, and 3 bases lay between the germline ends. The germline CDR1 and CDR2 sequences are SGHVS and FQNEAQ. The CDR3 sequence is 11 residues long. CDR3 DNA: TGTGCCAGCAGCTTAGCGGCCGAGCAGTACTTC. Its protein is CASSLAAEQYF.

The sample holds a few counts of this clone. The V gene is TRBV7-9, the J gene TRBJ2-7; 7 nucleotides agree with TRBD1. Germline assignment: CDR1 SEHNR and CDR2 FQNEAQ (reference sequence). The trim removed 6 bases at V and 7 bases at J, leaving 9 bases unmatched. The CDR3 is 13 amino acids. The CDR3, as DNA: TGTGCCAGCAGTCACGACAGGGTGAGAGAGCAGTACTTC. Translation gives CASSHDRVREQYF.

The V call is TRBV5-1, the J call TRBJ2-1; the D is unclear. Trimming removed 3 bases at V and 10 bases at J, with 11 bases between. Germline V gene data show CDR1 as SGHRS and CDR2 as YFSETQ. CDR3 length: 12 residues. The CDR3 region is CASSYQNREQFF. DNA of the CDR3: TGCGCCAGCAGCTACCAGAATCGAGAGCAGTTCTTC.

V is TRBV5-1 and J is TRBJ2-5, with 10 nucleotides matching TRBD1. Germline V gene sequence: CDR1 SGHRS, CDR2 YFSETQ. The CDR3 is 16 residues long. The V segment lost 3 bases and the J segment 5 bases; nucleotides outside the gene matches: 10. CDR3: CASSYSGTGVVETQYF. For the CDR3, the DNA is TGCGCCAGCAGCTACTCCGGGACAGGGGTTGTTGAGACCCAGTACTTC.

This sequence joins TRBV28 and TRBJ2-5, with 12 bases identical to TRBD2. Germline V lookup: CDR1 MDHEN, CDR2 SYDVKM. The CDR3 runs 15 residues. J was trimmed by 3 bases and V by 4 bases; bases with no gene match: 3. CDR3 nucleotides: TGTGCCAGCAGTTCCCCTAGCGGGGGGGAAGAGACCCAGTACTTC. This encodes CASSSPSGGEETQYF.

The chain is built from TRBV6-5 and TRBJ1-5, with D tentatively TRBD1 (6 bases). The CDR3 spans 13 residues. Trimming removed 8 bases from V and 4 bases from J, with 12 bases in between. CDR1 is MNHEY and CDR2 is SVGAGI in the germline V gene. CDR3 in amino acids: CASARGGNQPQHF. CDR3 bases: TGTGCCAGCGCCAGGGGTGGAAATCAGCCCCAGCATTTT.

This chain connects TRBV28 to TRBJ2-1; D remains ambiguous. The V gene's germline CDR1 is MDHEN and CDR2 SYDVKM. The CDR3 sequence is 13 residues long. Trimming stripped 4 bases from V and 8 bases from J, with 12 bases between. The CDR3 protein is CASSSSSPDEQFF. CDR3 sequence (DNA): TGTGCCAGCAGTTCCTCTTCCCCCGATGAGCAGTTCTTC.

This clone was observed a single time. The V gene is TRBV7-6, the J gene TRBJ1-1; no firm D call. The CDR3 loop spans 13 amino acids. V dropped 5 bases and J dropped 1 base, with 8 bases sitting between them. The germline CDR1 and CDR2 sequences are SGHVS and FNYEAQ. CDR3 DNA: TGTGCCAGCAGCCGCTCCGGGAACACTGAAGCTTTCTTT. Its protein product is CASSRSGNTEAFF.

The chain uses TRBV7-3 and TRBJ2-2; 12 bases match TRBD1. Germline lookup yields CDR1 SGHTA and CDR2 FQGTGA. V lost 5 bases and J lost 8; bases outside the gene matches: 6. This CDR3 has 15 residues. The CDR3 loop is CASSRDRGLGGELFF. The CDR3 DNA sequence: TGTGCCAGCAGCCGGGACAGGGGGCTTGGAGGGGAGCTGTTTTTT. The full variable domain, rest sourced from reference TRBV7-3 and TRBJ2-2, is GAGVSQTPSNKVTEKGKYVELRCDPISGHTALYWYRQSLGQGPEFLIYFQGTGAADDSGLPNDRFFAVRPEGSVSTLKIQRTERGDSAVYLCASSRDRGLGGELFFGEGSRLTVL.

The chain couples TRBV28 to TRBJ2-7; D might be TRBD2 (7 bases). V was cut by 4 bases and J by 5 bases, with 15 bases left in between. The CDR3 is 14 residues long. Germline V CDR1 and CDR2: MDHEN, SYDVKM. CDR3 sequence: CASSSGGLNNEQYF. CDR3 DNA sequence: TGTGCCAGCAGTTCCGGGGGGCTTAACAACGAGCAGTACTTC.

The V gene is TRBV15, the J gene TRBJ2-3, with 9 bases identical to TRBD2. This CDR3 contains 16 residues. Per germline, CDR1 LNHNV and CDR2 YYDKDF (reference sequence). The trim removed 4 bases at V and 2 bases at J, leaving 7 bases unmatched. CDR3 in DNA: TGTGCCACCAGCAACTCCGGGACTAGCCACACAGATACGCAGTATTTT. It codes for CATSNSGTSHTDTQYF.

CDR3 amino acids: CASSVISGNTIYF. In nucleotides, the CDR3 is TGTGCCAGTAGTGTAATTTCTGGAAACACCATATATTTT. This sequence joins TRBV19 and TRBJ1-3; D gene uncertain. This CDR3 is built from 13 residues. From germline, CDR1 is LNHDA and CDR2 SQIVND (reference sequence). V was cut by 5 bases and J by 1 base, with 6 bases left in between.

This clone was observed once. The rearrangement joins TRBV7-2 to TRBJ2-2; the D gene is possibly TRBD2 (6 bases). Germline V gene lookup returns CDR1 SGHTA and CDR2 FQGNSA. Deletions cut 2 bases from V and 7 bases from J, with 23 bases between. This CDR3 has 18 amino acids. The CDR3 DNA sequence: TGTGCCAGCAGCTTAACCCTAGCGACCTACCTTGGGGACGGGGAGCTGTTTTTT. This gives the protein CASSLTLATYLGDGELFF.

The genes are TRBV5-1 and TRBJ2-5; D is uncertain. Trimming removed 3 bases at V and 0 bases at J, with 15 bases between. Germline CDR1 is SGHRS and CDR2 is YFSETQ. CDR3 length equals 16 residues. CDR3 in DNA: TGCGCCAGCAGCTCCTCAGGCTCAACGTACCAAGAGACCCAGTACTTC. This translates into CASSSSGSTYQETQYF.

This chain connects TRBV7-2 to TRBJ2-5; 8 bases fit TRBD2. This CDR3 region has 13 residues. Germline V gene data show CDR1 as SGHTA and CDR2 as FQGNSA. The V segment lost 5 bases and the J segment 5 bases; nucleotides outside the gene matches: 4. The CDR3 spells CASSVPGGETQYF. The CDR3 coding sequence is TGTGCCAGCAGCGTACCGGGGGGGGAGACCCAGTACTTC.

The gene calls are TRBV9 and TRBJ2-5; tentative D call: TRBD2 (5 bases). The CDR3 is made up of 14 amino acids. Between the trimmed V and J ends, which lost 0 bases and 5 bases, there was a span of 11 bases. From germline, CDR1 is SGDLS and CDR2 YYNGEE. In nucleotides, the CDR3 is TGTGCCAGCAGCGTAGTTCCGGGCGGGGAGACCCAGTACTTC. This encodes CASSVVPGGETQYF.

This clone was picked up one time. V gene TRBV6-1 combines with J gene TRBJ1-5, with D perhaps TRBD1 (5 bases). CDR3 length: 15 amino acids. Germline V gene sequence: CDR1 MNHNS, CDR2 SASEGT. V lost 6 bases to trimming and J lost 6 bases, with 18 bases between them. DNA for the CDR3: TGTGCCAGCAGGGGGAGGGGTCAGTCGGGTCAGCCCCAGCATTTT. Amino acid sequence: CASRGRGQSGQPQHF.

This clone came up once. CDR3 protein: CSVAAGTGPGNTEAFF. The CDR3, as DNA: TGCAGCGTTGCGGCCGGGACAGGGCCAGGGAACACTGAAGCTTTCTTT. The chain couples TRBV29-1 to TRBJ1-1; 9 bases fit TRBD1. The length of the CDR3 is 16 residues. The ends lost 4 bases at V and 1 base at J; junction bases unmatched: 10. Looked up from germline, CDR1 is SQVTM and CDR2 is ANQGSEA.

This clone showed up just once. The V gene is TRBV4-1, the J gene TRBJ1-6; 8 bases match TRBD1. Per the germline V gene, CDR1 is MGHRA and CDR2 is YSYEKL. This CDR3 contains 17 residues. Trimming took 3 bases from V and 6 from J; bases not matched to a gene: 10. The CDR3, as DNA: TGCGCCAGCAGCCAGACGCTCGGACAGGGTCGTAATTCACCCCTCCACTTT. Its translation is CASSQTLGQGRNSPLHF.

The chain couples TRBV7-2 to TRBJ2-2; 8 bases are a match to TRBD1. CDR1 is SGHTA, CDR2 FQGNSA, per germline. The CDR3 contains 15 residues. V lost 4 bases and J lost 5; bases outside the gene matches: 6. The CDR3 loop is CASSSHQGATGELFF. The CDR3 DNA follows: TGTGCCAGCAGCTCGCATCAGGGGGCGACCGGGGAGCTGTTTTTT.